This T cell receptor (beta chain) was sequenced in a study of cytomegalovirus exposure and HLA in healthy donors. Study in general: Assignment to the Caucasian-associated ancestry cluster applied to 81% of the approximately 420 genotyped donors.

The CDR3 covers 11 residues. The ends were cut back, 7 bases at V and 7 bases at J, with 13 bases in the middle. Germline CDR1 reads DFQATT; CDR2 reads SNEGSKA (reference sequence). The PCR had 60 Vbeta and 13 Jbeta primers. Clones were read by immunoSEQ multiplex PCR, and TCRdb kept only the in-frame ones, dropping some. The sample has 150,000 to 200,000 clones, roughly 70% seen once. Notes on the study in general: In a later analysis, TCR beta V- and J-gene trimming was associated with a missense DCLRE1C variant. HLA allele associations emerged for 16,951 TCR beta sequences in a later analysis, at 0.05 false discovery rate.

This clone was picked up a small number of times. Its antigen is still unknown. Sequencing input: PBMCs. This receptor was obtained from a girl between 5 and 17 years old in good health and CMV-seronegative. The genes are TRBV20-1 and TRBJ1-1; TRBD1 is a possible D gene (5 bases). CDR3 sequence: CSVMRGGEAFF. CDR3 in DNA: TGCAGTGTCATGCGGGGGGGTGAAGCTTTCTTT.